This section outlines one TCR beta chain sequence together with its context. Its antigen is unknown. The data were taken from a study of cytomegalovirus exposure and HLA in healthy donors. There are 14 residues in the CDR3. Trimming cost V 2 bases and J 7 bases; bases outside gene matches: 2. From germline, CDR1 is SGHRS and CDR2 YFSETQ. Study-wide findings and caveats: TCR beta chain V- and J-gene trimming was linked, in a later analysis, to a missense variant in DCLRE1C.

Researchers ran the PCR with 60 Vbeta and 13 Jbeta primers. The protocol was immunoSEQ multiplex PCR, while the TCRdb copy is restricted to in-frame clones and leaves out a portion. Of 150,000 to 200,000 clones listed, approximately 80% are singletons. Sequencing input: PBMCs. This receptor was taken from a female donor in good health and CMV-seronegative. The V gene is TRBV5-1, the J gene TRBJ1-6, with 8 bases that match TRBD1. Here the CDR3 DNA reads TGCGCCAGCAGCTTAACAGGGGGAAATTCACCCCTCCACTTT. Protein: CASSLTGGNSPLHF.